These 25 T cell receptor beta chains originate from one sample sequenced in a study of blood T cells in healthy people across ages. Sample-barcoded 5' priming and a J-beta primer mix drove a second PCR of about 6 to 12 cycles. TCRdb reanalysed the 5' RACE reads using MiXCR and keeps one entry per CDR3 protein. Altogether 1.4 million to 1.5 million distinct CDR3 sequences are present, 42% being singletons, with the ten largest covering 7.9%. The sample taken for sequencing was blood. These receptor sequences come from a woman aged 18 to 35 in good health.

The CDR3 DNA reads TGCAGTGCCATAAGCCTAACAGGGGGCACTGAAGCTTTCTTT. Translated, it gives CSAISLTGGTEAFF. The V and J genes are TRBV20-1 and TRBJ1-1; 8 bases are a match to TRBD1. This CDR3 has 14 amino acids. Germline assignment: CDR1 DFQATT and CDR2 SNEGSKA (reference sequence). V dropped 6 bases and J dropped 4; count of bases not matched to a gene: 10.

The rearrangement uses TRBV10-2 and TRBJ1-2; no definite D call. The CDR3 runs to 13 residues. V lost 2 bases, J lost 12 bases, and 16 bases lay in between. The germline CDR1 and CDR2 sequences are WSHSY and SAAADI. The CDR3 coding sequence is TGCGCCAGCAGTGAGCCCGGGATCTCCTTGGACACCTTC. It codes for CASSEPGISLDTF.

This clonotype was recorded at least ten times. The V and J genes are TRBV2 and TRBJ1-5; weak D call: TRBD1 (5 bases). The germline V and J ends were trimmed by 8 bases and 0 bases, with 11 bases remaining between them. The CDR3 is made up of 14 amino acids. Germline CDR1 and CDR2: SNHLY and FYNNEI. The CDR3 is CASGGTYSNQPQHF. CDR3 nucleotides: TGTGCCAGCGGGGGAACTTATAGCAATCAGCCCCAGCATTTT. The whole variable domain, remainder taken from reference TRBV2 and TRBJ1-5, is EPEVTQTPSHQVTQMGQEVILRCVPISNHLYFYWYRQILGQKVEFLVSFYNNEISEKSEIFDDQFSVERPDGSNFTLKIRSTKLEDSAMYFCASGGTYSNQPQHFGDGTRLSIL.

A word on this clonotype: The junction shows a germline mismatch at one end, possibly a read error. V gene TRBV4-1 combines with J gene TRBJ2-3; 11 bases are shared with TRBD2. Germline V gene data show CDR1 as MGHRA and CDR2 as YSYEKL. The CDR3 totals 17 residues. CDR3 region: CASSRASGGTSTDTQYF. The DNA of the CDR3 is TGCGCCAGCAGCCGCGCTAGCGGGGGGACTAGCACGGATACGCAGTATTTT.

The V gene is TRBV6-5, the J gene TRBJ2-1, with D possibly being TRBD1 (6 bases). Germline CDR1 MNHEY, CDR2 SVGAGI. V was cut by 6 bases and J by 1 base, with 13 bases left in between. The CDR3 is 15 residues long. In DNA, the CDR3 is TGTGCCAGCAGACTACAGGGCCAATCCTACAATGAGCAGTTCTTC. As protein: CASRLQGQSYNEQFF.

This clonotype was counted many times. The V gene is TRBV12-3 or TRBV12-4, the J gene TRBJ2-1, with no clear D. This CDR3 is 14 amino acids long. Trimming took 2 bases from V and 2 from J, leaving 7 bases between them. The CDR3 nucleotides read TGTGCCAGCAGTTTATCGGCGGCCTACAATGAGCAGTTCTTC. Its protein product is CASSLSAAYNEQFF.

This clonotype was seen more than once but under ten times. V usage is TRBV4-1 and J usage is TRBJ1-2, with 7 bases matching TRBD1. This CDR3 spans 17 amino acids. From germline, CDR1 is MGHRA and CDR2 YSYEKL. The ends lost 4 bases at V and 4 bases at J; junction bases unmatched: 15. The CDR3 nucleotides read TGCGCCAGCAGCCCAGATATTAGACAGGGAAGTGTCTATGGCTACACCTTC. It specifies CASSPDIRQGSVYGYTF.

With respect to this clonotype: Given a much more abundant clone one base away, this may be a read error. The chain combines TRBV10-3 with TRBJ2-1, with TRBD2 matching over 8 bases. The CDR3 sequence is 15 residues long. Looked up from germline, CDR1 is ENHRY and CDR2 is SYGVKD. The DNA for the CDR3 is TGTGCCATCGGTGAGTCGGCGGGAGGTCCCAATGAGCAGTTCTTC. The encoded protein is CAIGESAGGPNEQFF.

A remark on this clonotype: One junction end does not reproduce the germline sequence, and a read error may be involved. The chain couples TRBV7-9 to TRBJ2-3; a weak D match, TRBD1 (6 bases). The germline CDR1 and CDR2 sequences are SEHNR and FQNEAQ (reference sequence). CDR3 length: 15 amino acids. The DNA of the CDR3 is TGTGCCAGCAGCTTATCGACAGGTCGGGGAGATGCGCAGTATTTT. As protein: CASSLSTGRGDAQYF.

The sample holds a few counts of this clonotype. The chain combines TRBV6-5 with TRBJ2-1; 13 nucleotides match TRBD2. This CDR3 has 14 amino acids. Germline V CDR1 and CDR2: MNHEY, SVGAGI. Trimming cost V 7 bases and J 5 bases; bases outside gene matches: 2. The CDR3 coding sequence is TGTGCCAGCACCGGACTAGCGGGAGACAATGAGCAGTTCTTC. This codes for CASTGLAGDNEQFF.

J is TRBJ2-5 and V is TRBV20-1, with D perhaps matching TRBD2 (5 bases). The CDR3 extends over 12 amino acids. Germline V lookup: CDR1 DFQATT, CDR2 SNEGSKA (reference sequence). The V and J ends lost 3 bases and 7 bases respectively, with 12 bases between them. The CDR3 loop is CSARVTSPTQYF. CDR3 in DNA: TGCAGTGCTAGGGTTACTAGTCCGACCCAGTACTTC.

The V call is TRBV12-3 or TRBV12-4, the J call TRBJ1-2; TRBD1 agrees at 8 bases. The J segment lost 4 bases and the V segment lost 6 bases, leaving 7 bases of the junction unmatched. The CDR3 consists of 14 residues. The CDR3 DNA reads TGTGCCAGCAGAGATACAGGGGGTTTCTATGGCTACACCTTC. This translates into CASRDTGGFYGYTF.

A single count supports this clonotype. The chain employs TRBV7-6 and TRBJ2-2, with 9 bases that match TRBD1. CDR1 is SGHVS and CDR2 is FNYEAQ in the germline V gene. This CDR3 comprises 19 residues. V trimming: 3 bases; J trimming: 0 bases; junction bases outside the gene matches: 11. CDR3 DNA: TGTGCCAGCAGCTTTGACCGGGACAGGGCAGAAGCGAACACCGGGGAGCTGTTTTTT. Its translation is CASSFDRDRAEANTGELFF.

V is TRBV6-6 and J is TRBJ2-1; the D is unclear. Germline V gene data show CDR1 as MNHNY and CDR2 as SVGAGI (reference sequence). This CDR3 region has 16 residues. V was cut by 6 bases and J by 3 bases, with 18 bases left in between. DNA for the CDR3: TGTGCCAGCAGGGCCCAACAGTCAAGAATCTACAATGAGCAGTTCTTC. Amino acids: CASRAQQSRIYNEQFF.

The chain joins TRBV7-9 to TRBJ2-7; D might be TRBD1 or TRBD2, each matching 5 bases. V lost 6 bases and J lost 4, with 16 bases in between. The CDR3 is 14 amino acids. Germline CDR1 reads SEHNR; CDR2 reads FQNEAQ (reference sequence). CDR3 in DNA: TGTGCCAGCAGGACCGCCGGGACGGAGTACGAGCAGTACTTC. Its translation: CASRTAGTEYEQYF.

The chain combines TRBV29-1 with TRBJ2-7; D gene ambiguous. The germline CDR1 and CDR2 sequences are SQVTM and ANQGSEA. Trimming removed 5 bases from V and 12 bases from J, with 14 bases in between. The CDR3 runs 10 residues. DNA for the CDR3: TGCAGCGTTCCATCGGGTGAGACGTACTTC. The encoded protein is CSVPSGETYF.

This rearrangement joins TRBV6-5 to TRBJ2-2, with no clear D. Trimming shortened V by 2 bases and J by 4 bases, and 17 bases separated the two germline ends. CDR1 and CDR2 from the germline V gene are MNHEY and SVGAGI. CDR3 size: 17 residues. The CDR3 bases are TGTGCCAGCAGTTACCCCAACGGGCGACCAGGCACCGGGGAGCTGTTTTTT. This sequence encodes CASSYPNGRPGTGELFF.

This clonotype turned up a few times. The chain recombines TRBV15 with TRBJ1-4; D ambiguous. The CDR3 is 15 residues long. CDR1 LNHNV and CDR2 YYDKDF come from the germline V gene (reference sequence). Trimming shortened V by 1 base and J by 4 bases, and 10 bases separated the two germline ends. CDR3: CATSRVGGNNEKLFF. DNA of the CDR3: TGTGCCACCAGCAGAGTAGGAGGAAATAATGAAAAACTGTTTTTT.

The chain joins TRBV6-1 to TRBJ1-5; D is perhaps TRBD1 (6 bases). V was trimmed by 6 bases and J by 4 bases, leaving 10 bases between them. The CDR3 extends over 13 amino acids. Germline V gives CDR1 MNHNS, CDR2 SASEGT. The CDR3 loop is CASRTTGNQPQHF. In DNA form, the CDR3 reads TGTGCCAGCAGAACGACAGGAAATCAGCCCCAGCATTTT.

V is TRBV6-5 and J is TRBJ2-3; D is uncertain. The V and J ends lost 4 bases and 1 base respectively, with 9 bases between them. Looked up from germline, CDR1 is MNHEY and CDR2 is SVGAGI. The CDR3 consists of 14 residues. CDR3 protein: CASSLSFGTDTQYF. The CDR3 DNA follows: TGTGCCAGCAGTTTGAGTTTCGGCACAGATACGCAGTATTTT.

This clonotype was detected once. The genes are TRBV9 and TRBJ2-3; D uncertain. The CDR3 is 15 amino acids. Per the germline V gene, CDR1 is SGDLS and CDR2 is YYNGEE. The V end was cut by 0 bases, the J end by 2 bases, with 10 bases between. CDR3 bases: TGTGCCAGCAGCGTAGGCAGCCAGATCACAGATACGCAGTATTTT. Translation: CASSVGSQITDTQYF.

The rearrangement joins TRBV25-1 to TRBJ2-4; the match to TRBD1 covers 10 bases. Germline CDR1 reads MGHDK; CDR2 reads SYGVNS. J gave up 13 bases and V 1 base, and 7 bases lay outside the gene matches. CDR3 length: 14 amino acids. CDR3 sequence (DNA): TGTGCCAGCAGTGAATTCAGGACAGGGGGGCGGCAGTACTTC. Protein sequence: CASSEFRTGGRQYF.

V gene TRBV29-1 combines with J gene TRBJ1-1; a weak D match, TRBD1 (5 bases). The CDR3 extends over 13 amino acids. V was trimmed by 7 bases and J by 1 base, leaving 13 bases between them. The germline CDR1 and CDR2 sequences are SQVTM and ANQGSEA. CDR3 nucleotide sequence: TGCAGCGCCCTGGGGGGGGAGAACACTGAAGCTTTCTTT. Translated: CSALGGENTEAFF.

This clonotype was observed a few times. This chain's CDR3 is CSARSTRLAGASSYNEQFF. CDR3 DNA sequence: TGCAGTGCTAGGTCCACACGACTAGCGGGAGCGAGCTCCTACAATGAGCAGTTCTTC. The V call is TRBV20-1, the J call TRBJ2-1; 12 bases match TRBD2. V shed 3 bases and J 0 bases; nucleotides not matched to a gene: 12. The V gene's germline CDR1 is DFQATT and CDR2 SNEGSKA (reference sequence). This CDR3 has 19 amino acids.

The chain joins TRBV29-1 to TRBJ1-4; unclear D gene. CDR1 is SQVTM, CDR2 ANQGSEA, per germline. The CDR3 sequence is 14 residues long. The V end lost 2 bases, the J end lost 7 bases, and 14 bases lay between the germline ends. Here the CDR3 reads CSVELAKAREKLFF. DNA for the CDR3: TGCAGCGTTGAACTGGCCAAAGCTCGTGAAAAACTGTTTTTT.